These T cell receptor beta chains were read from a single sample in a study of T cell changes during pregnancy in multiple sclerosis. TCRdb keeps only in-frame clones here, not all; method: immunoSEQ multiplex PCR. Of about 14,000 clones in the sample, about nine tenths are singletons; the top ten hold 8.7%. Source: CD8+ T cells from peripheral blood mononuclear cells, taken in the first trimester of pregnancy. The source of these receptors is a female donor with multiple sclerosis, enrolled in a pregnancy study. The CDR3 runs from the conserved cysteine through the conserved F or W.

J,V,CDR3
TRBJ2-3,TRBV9,CASSVGPRGLAGYTDTQYF
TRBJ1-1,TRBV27,CASSLSGANTEAFF
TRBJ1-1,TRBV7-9,CASSLTTGKTEAFF
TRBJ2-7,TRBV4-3,CASSQDFTSGSYEQYF
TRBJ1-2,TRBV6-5,CASSFAGGGGYTF
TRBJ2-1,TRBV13,CASSLGIRGGPDYNEQFF
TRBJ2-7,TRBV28,CASSMPPRGLSYEQYF
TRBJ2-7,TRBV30,CAWTPGQGAEQYF
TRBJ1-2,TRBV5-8,CASSLQGHYGYTF
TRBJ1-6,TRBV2,CASSDDLATGFRGSPLHF
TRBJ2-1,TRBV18,CASSPPWGDRYNEQFF
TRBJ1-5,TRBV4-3,CASSPQGDTQPQHF
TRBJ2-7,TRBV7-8,CASSLRQHRSYEQYF
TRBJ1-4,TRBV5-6,CASSWDRGLDNEKLFF
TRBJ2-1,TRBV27,CASRDGTSGYNEQFF
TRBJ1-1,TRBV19,CASAHRGQGARDTEAFF
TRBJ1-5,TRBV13,CASSPAGSNQPQHF
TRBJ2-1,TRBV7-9,CASSLEGGGYNEQFF
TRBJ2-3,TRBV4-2,CASSEGPSGGTDTQYF
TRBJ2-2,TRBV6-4,CASSGGATGELFF
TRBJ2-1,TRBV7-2,CASSPLAGYPNEQFF
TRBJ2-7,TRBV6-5,CASSYSTGTVTYEQYF
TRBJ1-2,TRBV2,CATRGTSNYGYTF
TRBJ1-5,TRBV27,CASSSHTGGNQPQHF
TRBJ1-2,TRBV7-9,CASSLAGGVSYGYTF
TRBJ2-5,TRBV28,CASISDFDRAAPLRETQYF
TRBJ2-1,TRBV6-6,CASSYPLRGGQNEQFF
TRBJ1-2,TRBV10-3,CAISRGTYGYTF
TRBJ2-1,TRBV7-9,CASSLASAGDRAIDEQFF
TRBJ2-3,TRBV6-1,CASSRLAGEVDTQYF
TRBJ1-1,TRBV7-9,CASSLGEGNTEAFF
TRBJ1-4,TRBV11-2,CASSPTSGLDEKLFF
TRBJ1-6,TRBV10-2,CASSDQGGSPLHF
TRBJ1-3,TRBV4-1,CASSQGWGRQGASNTIYF
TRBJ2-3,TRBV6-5,CASNLGLDTDTQYF
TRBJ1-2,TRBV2,CASSQTGNYGYTF
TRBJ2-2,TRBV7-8,CASSWGQNTGELFF
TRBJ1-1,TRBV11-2,CASSLDLQGLTEAFF